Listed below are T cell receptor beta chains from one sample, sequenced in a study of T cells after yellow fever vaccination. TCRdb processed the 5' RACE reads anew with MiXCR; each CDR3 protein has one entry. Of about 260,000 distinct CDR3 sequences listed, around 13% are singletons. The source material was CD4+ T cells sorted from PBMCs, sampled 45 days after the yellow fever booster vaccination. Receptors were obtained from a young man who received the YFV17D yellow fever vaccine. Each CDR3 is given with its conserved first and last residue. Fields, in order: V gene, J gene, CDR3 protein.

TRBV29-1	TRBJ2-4	CSVEEGGNIQYF
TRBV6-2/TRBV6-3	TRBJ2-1	CASSYEISSYNEQFF
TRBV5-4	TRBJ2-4	CASSLDLSGSGDIQYF
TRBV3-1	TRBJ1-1	CASSQDWGSEAFF
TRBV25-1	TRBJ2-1	CASTEGRGYNEQFF
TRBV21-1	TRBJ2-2	CASSSQQAPNTGELFF
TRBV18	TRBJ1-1	CASSPRQERMNTEAFF
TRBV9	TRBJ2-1	CASSVGGRVGDEQFF
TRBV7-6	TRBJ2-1	CASSLGGTSGMFF
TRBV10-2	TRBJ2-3	CASSETSLAGVIDTQYF
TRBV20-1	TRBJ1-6	CSARDGAGALGSPLYF
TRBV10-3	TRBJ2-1	CAISGDRESYNEQFF
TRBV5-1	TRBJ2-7	CASSLVAGQTYEQYF
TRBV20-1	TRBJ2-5	CSASAQGGEETQYF
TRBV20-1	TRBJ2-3	CSAPKTSGRSDTQYF
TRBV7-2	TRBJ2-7	CASSLWAGGTYEQYF
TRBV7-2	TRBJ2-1	CASKGGRAVGNEQFF
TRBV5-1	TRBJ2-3	CASSFSGTGADTQYF
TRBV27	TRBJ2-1	CATRTGVEQFF
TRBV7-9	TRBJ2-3	CASSLEGADTQYF
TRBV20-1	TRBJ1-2	CSASSLGVDYGYTF
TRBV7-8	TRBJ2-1	CASSFGGGNNEQFF
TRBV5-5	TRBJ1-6	CASSVGTGNSPLHF
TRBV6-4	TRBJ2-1	CASSDGNEQFF
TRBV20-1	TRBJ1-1	CSPTEAFF
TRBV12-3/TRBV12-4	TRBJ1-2	CASSSGALRRGYTF
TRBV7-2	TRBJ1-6	CASSLGILGGSPLHF
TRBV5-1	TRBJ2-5	CASGREGPETQYF
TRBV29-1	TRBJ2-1	CSGAGVSSGNEQFF
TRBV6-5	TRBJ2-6	CASRVTGYSGSGANVLTF
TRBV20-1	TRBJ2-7	CSARAIGGSFSYEQYF
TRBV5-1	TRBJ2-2	CASSLGHHTGELFF
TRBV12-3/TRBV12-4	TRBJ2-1	CASTTPGAYNEQFF
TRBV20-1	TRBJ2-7	CSATRDTSYEQYF
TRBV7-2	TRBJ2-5	CASSAASKETQYF
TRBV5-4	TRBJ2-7	CASSSGLAGRSYEQYF
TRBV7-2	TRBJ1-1	CASSRTLTVTEAFF
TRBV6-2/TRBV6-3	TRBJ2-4	CASSQGLGANIQYF
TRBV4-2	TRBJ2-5	CASSQGGAAETQYF
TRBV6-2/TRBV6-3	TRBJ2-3	CASSYVWQWITDTQYF
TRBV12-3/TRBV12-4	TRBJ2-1	CASSQSSGSGYNEQFF
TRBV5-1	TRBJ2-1	CASSSIAGAGNEQFF
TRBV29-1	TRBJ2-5	CSAQRSQETQYF
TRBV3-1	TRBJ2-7	CASSHSGGEQYF
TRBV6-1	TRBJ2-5	CASSEVSTSGQETQYF
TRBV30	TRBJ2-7	CAWTSGSGPYEQYF
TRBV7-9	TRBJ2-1	CASSLTQYNEQFF
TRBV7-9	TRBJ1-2	CASSSGTGGHYGYTF
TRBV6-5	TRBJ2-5	CASSYPAVEPVEETQYF
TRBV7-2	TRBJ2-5	CASSLRLGETQYF
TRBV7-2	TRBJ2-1	CASSFGGTYNEQFF
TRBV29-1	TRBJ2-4	CSAHLGGAKNIQYF
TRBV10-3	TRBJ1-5	CAIRDDYSNQPQHF
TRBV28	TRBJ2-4	CASSSSGVISKNIQYF